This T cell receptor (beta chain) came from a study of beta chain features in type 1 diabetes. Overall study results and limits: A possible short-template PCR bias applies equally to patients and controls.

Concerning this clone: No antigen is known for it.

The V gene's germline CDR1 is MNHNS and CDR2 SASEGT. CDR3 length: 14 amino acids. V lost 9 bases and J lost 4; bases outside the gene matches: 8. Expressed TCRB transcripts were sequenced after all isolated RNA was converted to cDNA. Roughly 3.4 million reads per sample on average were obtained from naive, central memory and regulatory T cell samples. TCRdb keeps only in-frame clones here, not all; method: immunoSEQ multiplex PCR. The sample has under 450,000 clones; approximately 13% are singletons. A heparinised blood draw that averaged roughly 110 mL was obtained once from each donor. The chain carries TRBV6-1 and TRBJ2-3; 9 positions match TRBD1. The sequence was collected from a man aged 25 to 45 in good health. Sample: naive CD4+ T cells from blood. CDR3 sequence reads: CASSRDRVSDTQYF. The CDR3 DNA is TGTGCCAGTTCTCGGGACAGGGTTTCAGATACGCAGTATTTT.